The 15 T cell receptor beta chains below all came from one sample that was sequenced in a study of response to subunit inactivated influenza vaccine. TCRdb passed the RT-PCR reads through MiXCR, listing each CDR3 protein once. The repertoire has about 520,000 distinct CDR3 sequences, 6% to 9% of them found once; the top ten carry roughly 14%. The input for sequencing was PBMCs from blood, taken approximately 25 months after vaccination. The receptors here all came from a man aged 45 to 70 who received an inactivated influenza vaccine.

This chain joins TRBV20-1 and TRBJ2-1; D not resolved. Trimming removed 0 bases from V and 7 bases from J, with 10 bases in between. Germline assignment: CDR1 DFQATT and CDR2 SNEGSKA (reference sequence). The CDR3 loop spans 13 amino acids. The CDR3: CSARDIVRNEQFF. DNA for the CDR3: TGCAGTGCTAGAGATATCGTAAGGAATGAGCAGTTCTTC.

The chain recombines TRBV4-3 with TRBJ2-2, with 9 bases identical to TRBD1. Trimming took 5 bases from V and 4 from J; bases not matched to a gene: 8. The CDR3 consists of 16 residues. Germline V gene sequence: CDR1 LGHNA, CDR2 YSLEER. The CDR3 here is CASSWQTGGITGELFF. The CDR3 nucleotides are TGCGCCAGCAGCTGGCAGACAGGGGGTATCACCGGGGAGCTGTTTTTT.

The chain recombines TRBV10-3 with TRBJ2-3; D remains unclear. Germline CDR1 and CDR2: ENHRY and SYGVKD. With 3 bases removed from V and 4 bases from J, the gap between germline ends came to 5 bases. This CDR3 has 12 amino acids. CDR3 region: CAISDGADTQYF. The CDR3 DNA is TGTGCCATCAGTGATGGCGCAGATACGCAGTATTTT.

This clonotype was detected a few times. This chain connects TRBV5-8 to TRBJ2-1; D is unresolved. V was clipped by 4 bases and J by 6 bases, with 14 bases between them. This CDR3 region has 14 residues. Per germline, CDR1 SGHTS and CDR2 YDEGEE. The CDR3 loop reads CASSLSAWGNEQFF. The CDR3, as DNA: TGTGCCAGCAGCCTCTCCGCATGGGGCAATGAGCAGTTCTTC.

This clonotype came up many times. This CDR3 is CASSSGVYTEAFF. The CDR3 coding sequence is TGTGCCAGCAGCTCCGGGGTGTACACTGAAGCTTTCTTT. The chain combines TRBV7-2 with TRBJ1-1; unclear D gene. The CDR3 runs 13 residues. Deletions cut 4 bases from V and 3 bases from J, with 9 bases between. Germline CDR1 SGHTA, CDR2 FQGNSA.

This clonotype occurred many times. The V and J genes are TRBV20-1 and TRBJ2-1, with a weak D call TRBD1 (6 bases). Germline CDR1 reads DFQATT; CDR2 reads SNEGSKA (reference sequence). V lost 6 bases and J 8 bases, leaving 20 bases between the germline ends. This CDR3 is 14 amino acids long. The CDR3 sequence is CSAATGSGIDEQFF. As DNA, the CDR3 is TGCAGTGCAGCGACAGGTTCGGGAATCGATGAGCAGTTCTTC.

This clonotype was seen only a few times. V is TRBV5-1 and J is TRBJ2-7; 9 bases match TRBD1. There are 15 residues in the CDR3. Germline loops: CDR1 SGHRS, CDR2 YFSETQ. J gave up 8 bases and V 0 bases, and 9 bases lay outside the gene matches. CDR3 coding DNA: TGCGCCAGCAGCTTGGCCGGGACAGGGAAAGGAAAGCAGTACTTC. This gives the protein CASSLAGTGKGKQYF.

The chain carries TRBV7-9 and TRBJ1-2; D is perhaps TRBD1 (6 bases). The CDR3 covers 15 residues. Trimming took off 6 bases at V and 3 bases at J, with 17 bases between the two ends. The germline gives CDR1 SEHNR, CDR2 FQNEAQ (reference sequence). This CDR3 reads CASSSSGARDYGYTF. In nucleotides, the CDR3 is TGTGCCAGCAGTTCCTCAGGGGCCCGGGACTATGGCTACACCTTC.

This clonotype was found many times. V is TRBV19 and J is TRBJ1-5; TRBD1 aligns across 7 bases. Germline lookup yields CDR1 LNHDA and CDR2 SQIVND (reference sequence). With 4 bases clipped from V and 3 bases from J, the junction kept 18 bases outside the gene matches. There are 19 residues in the CDR3. CDR3 protein: CASSKGLFRDREFNQPQHF. The DNA of the CDR3 is TGTGCCAGTAGTAAAGGGCTGTTCCGGGACAGAGAGTTCAATCAGCCCCAGCATTTT.

This chain links TRBV12-3 or TRBV12-4 with TRBJ1-2, with D possibly TRBD1 on 6 matching bases. V was clipped by 6 bases and J by 6 bases, with 14 bases between them. The CDR3 covers 13 residues. CDR3 sequence (DNA): TGTGCCAGCAGCCAACAGGGTACCAATGGCTACACCTTC. Encoded protein: CASSQQGTNGYTF.

The gene calls are TRBV6-5 and TRBJ2-7; TRBD2 might be the D (7 bases). Trimming cost V 2 bases and J 5 bases, with 22 bases left between them. From germline, CDR1 is MNHEY and CDR2 SVGAGI. The CDR3 is 17 residues long. The CDR3 sequence: CASSYAQTGGALDEQYF. CDR3 sequence (DNA): TGTGCCAGCAGTTACGCACAGACGGGGGGCGCGTTGGACGAGCAGTACTTC.

Details on this clonotype: Since a much larger clone is just one base distant, this may be a read error. No DNA is shown, since the ends of the CDR3 on it are uncertain; the CDR3 is the one TCRdb lists. The V gene is TRBV20-1, the J gene TRBJ1-2; the tabulated D call, TRBD1, remains unverified against the DNA. The CDR3 is made up of 11 amino acids, end residues included. Germline CDR1 and CDR2: DFQATT and SNEGSKA (reference sequence). CDR3 in amino acids: CSARQGYGCTF.

This clonotype was recorded at least ten times. The chain has TRBV5-1 and TRBJ2-1; TRBD1 matches 9 bases. The CDR3 has 15 amino acids. V shed 3 bases and J 3 bases; nucleotides not matched to a gene: 4. The germline CDR1 and CDR2 sequences are SGHRS and YFSETQ. The CDR3 protein is CASSWGTGSYNEQFF. The CDR3 nucleotides are TGCGCCAGCAGCTGGGGGACAGGGAGCTACAATGAGCAGTTCTTC.

This clonotype was observed a few times. The chain couples TRBV29-1 to TRBJ2-7; D is possibly TRBD1 (6 bases). Germline V CDR1 and CDR2: SQVTM, ANQGSEA. Between the trimmed V and J ends, which lost 2 bases and 3 bases, there was a span of 11 bases. CDR3 length equals 13 residues. CDR3 amino acids: CSVEKTQGYEQYF. CDR3 nucleotide sequence: TGCAGCGTTGAAAAAACACAGGGCTACGAGCAGTACTTC.

This clonotype was counted at least ten times. V and J are TRBV29-1 and TRBJ1-1; 8 bases map to TRBD1. The CDR3 is 12 residues long. V lost 4 bases, J lost 7 bases, and 5 bases stayed unmatched. Per the germline V gene, CDR1 is SQVTM and CDR2 is ANQGSEA. Written as DNA, the CDR3 is TGCAGCGTTGCAGGACAGGGATTTGAAGCTTTCTTT. This sequence encodes CSVAGQGFEAFF.